The 23 T cell receptor beta chains reported below all come from one sample, sequenced in a study of blood T cell repertoires in COVID-19. Clones were sequenced by immunoSEQ multiplex PCR, and TCRdb holds only the in-frame ones, with some missing. The sample shows 300,000 to 450,000 clones, roughly 84% of them seen only once. The sequenced material came from PBMCs or T cells enriched from blood (not recorded which). The receptor source for this set is a woman aged 25 to 45 who had recovered from COVID-19.

V is TRBV5-8 and J is TRBJ2-1; D is possibly TRBD1 (6 bases). V was trimmed by 4 bases and J by 3 bases, leaving 8 bases between them. The CDR3 is 13 amino acids. Germline loops: CDR1 SGHTS, CDR2 YDEGEE. CDR3 loop: CASSGGNYNEQFF. The CDR3 region has the DNA TGTGCCAGCAGCGGGGGCAACTACAATGAGCAGTTCTTC.

This clone came up once. The chain carries TRBV11-2 and TRBJ2-3; D is unclear. The CDR3 has 13 amino acids. Germline CDR1 is SGHAT and CDR2 is FQNNGV. Trimming removed 0 bases from V and 9 bases from J, with 10 bases in between. The CDR3 reads CASSLDTIVTQYF. DNA of the CDR3: TGTGCCAGCAGCTTAGACACCATAGTCACGCAGTATTTT. The full variable domain, rest sourced from reference TRBV11-2 and TRBJ2-3, is EAGVAQSPRYKIIEKRQSVAFWCNPISGHATLYWYQQILGQGPKLLIQFQNNGVVDDSQLPKDRFSAERLKGVDSTLKIQPAKLEDSAVYLCASSLDTIVTQYFGPGTRLTVL.

The chain carries TRBV12-5 and TRBJ2-2; tentatively, D is TRBD1 (6 bases). The V end was cut by 10 bases, the J end by 0 bases, with 15 bases between. The CDR3 consists of 15 residues. From germline, CDR1 is LGHNT and CDR2 FRNRAP. The CDR3 loop reads CATSDRQANTGELFF. Written as DNA, the CDR3 is TGTGCTACCTCCGACCGACAGGCGAACACCGGGGAGCTGTTTTTT.

This clone appeared a few times. J is TRBJ2-1 and V is TRBV3-1 (or the pseudogene TRBV3-2); no reliable D call. Germline CDR1 reads LGHDT; CDR2 reads YNNKEL (reference sequence). V was pared by 1 base and J by 5 bases, with 15 bases between. The CDR3 spans 16 residues. The CDR3 DNA sequence: TGTGCCAGCAGCCAAGCTCAGCCCAGGTCGAACAATGAGCAGTTCTTC. As protein: CASSQAQPRSNNEQFF.

The chain is built from TRBV15 and TRBJ2-7; 7 bases map to TRBD1. J lost 0 bases, V lost 9 bases, and 2 bases had no gene match. This CDR3 has 12 residues. Germline CDR1 LNHNV, CDR2 YYDKDF (reference sequence). The CDR3: CATRDSSYEQYF. CDR3 DNA sequence: TGTGCCACTAGGGACAGCTCCTACGAGCAGTACTTC.

The rearrangement uses TRBV7-2 and TRBJ2-7; TRBD2 agrees at 11 bases. V was pared by 1 base and J by 6 bases, with 8 bases of the junction left unmatched. In germline, CDR1 is SGHTA, CDR2 FQGNSA. The CDR3 length is 16 residues. The CDR3 nucleotides are TGTGCCAGCAGCTTAGTTAGCGGGGGGGCGATCGGCGAGCAGTACTTC. The encoded protein is CASSLVSGGAIGEQYF.

CDR3 coding DNA: TGTGCCAGCAGTTTATGGGGCGCCAGGGCTGATGGCTACACCTTC. It encodes CASSLWGARADGYTF. The chain recombines TRBV28 with TRBJ1-2, with D perhaps matching TRBD1 (5 bases). The CDR3 totals 15 residues. Germline V gene data show CDR1 as MDHEN and CDR2 as SYDVKM. V was trimmed by 0 bases and J by 6 bases, leaving 14 bases between them.

The DNA of the CDR3 is TGCAGTGCTAACAGGGTCACTGAAGCTTTCTTT. Its translation: CSANRVTEAFF. The rearrangement joins TRBV20-1 to TRBJ1-1; the D gene is possibly TRBD1 (6 bases). The germline V gene encodes CDR1 DFQATT and CDR2 SNEGSKA (reference sequence). With 4 bases removed from V and 4 bases from J, the gap between germline ends came to 7 bases. This CDR3 spans 11 amino acids.

The gene calls are TRBV5-6 and TRBJ1-2; D is undetermined. CDR1 is SGHDT, CDR2 YYEEEE, per germline. This CDR3 is built from 16 residues. V shed 4 bases and J shed 0 bases, with 16 bases lying between them. In DNA, the CDR3 is TGTGCCAGCAGCCCAGGACTTCTGGCGACTAACTATGGCTACACCTTC. Its protein product is CASSPGLLATNYGYTF.

The chain is built from TRBV15 and TRBJ2-5; 10 nucleotides line up with TRBD1. Germline loops: CDR1 LNHNV, CDR2 YYDKDF (reference sequence). The junction had 8 bases not matched to a gene; V was cut back by 0 bases and J by 7 bases. The CDR3 is made up of 16 amino acids. The DNA for the CDR3 is TGTGCCACCAGCAGAGATACGGGACAGGGGCGGGGGACCCAGTACTTC. As protein: CATSRDTGQGRGTQYF. Supplemented by reference TRBV15 and TRBJ2-5, the full variable domain reads DAMVIQNPRYQVTQFGKPVTLSCSQTLNHNVMYWYQQKSSQAPKLLFHYYDKDFNNEADTPDNFQSRRPNTSFCFLDIRSPGLGDTAMYLCATSRDTGQGRGTQYFGPGTRLLVL.

The chain uses TRBV5-5 and TRBJ1-2, with 12 nucleotides matching TRBD1. The germline V gene has CDR1 SGHKS and CDR2 YYEKEE (reference sequence). J was trimmed by 5 bases and V by 0 bases; bases with no gene match: 8. CDR3 length equals 17 residues. The chain's CDR3 is CASSLATGTGGRYGYTF. The DNA of the CDR3 is TGTGCCAGCAGCTTGGCAACCGGGACAGGGGGCCGGTATGGCTACACCTTC.

This chain uses TRBV5-5 with TRBJ2-1; a possible D gene is TRBD1 (6 bases). V dropped 4 bases and J dropped 3 bases, with 11 bases sitting between them. The CDR3 extends over 14 amino acids. Per the germline V gene, CDR1 is SGHKS and CDR2 is YYEKEE (reference sequence). DNA of the CDR3: TGTGCCAGCAGCCCCCGGGACAACTACAATGAGCAGTTCTTC. Protein sequence: CASSPRDNYNEQFF.

This chain connects TRBV4-2 to TRBJ2-2; TRBD2 matches at 8 bases. V trimming: 0 bases; J trimming: 4 bases; junction bases outside the gene matches: 10. CDR3 size: 18 residues. Germline assignment: CDR1 LGHNA and CDR2 YNFKEQ. The CDR3 DNA sequence: TGTGCCAGCAGCCAAGAGGCCCCCGGGCGGGGGGTCACCGGGGAGCTGTTTTTT. This translates into CASSQEAPGRGVTGELFF.

This chain connects TRBV5-1 to TRBJ1-3, with 9 bases fitting TRBD1. The length of the CDR3 is 16 residues. The V segment lost 4 bases and the J segment 4 bases; nucleotides outside the gene matches: 9. CDR1 and CDR2 from the germline V gene are SGHRS and YFSETQ. The CDR3 reads CASSPATGGTGNTIYF. In DNA form, the CDR3 reads TGCGCCAGCAGCCCCGCGACAGGGGGAACCGGAAACACCATATATTTT.

There are a few counts of this clone. V gene TRBV28 combines with J gene TRBJ1-5, with 10 bases matching TRBD1. The CDR3 consists of 19 residues. Germline V gene sequence: CDR1 MDHEN, CDR2 SYDVKM. V lost 2 bases and J lost 11; bases outside the gene matches: 21. The CDR3 sequence is CASSLVESWGDRGLGAQHF. CDR3 in DNA: TGTGCCAGCAGTTTAGTCGAATCTTGGGGGGACAGGGGTTTAGGAGCCCAGCATTTT. Full variable domain (rest looked up from reference TRBV28 and TRBJ1-5): DVKVTQSSRYLVKRTGEKVFLECVQDMDHENMFWYRQDPGLGLRLIYFSYDVKMKEKGDIPEGYSVSREKKERFSLILESASTNQTSMYLCASSLVESWGDRGLGAQHFGDGTRLSIL.

The DNA for the CDR3 is TGTGCCAGCAGCGCCCTGACAGGGAACAATGAGCAGTTCTTC. As protein: CASSALTGNNEQFF. This chain links TRBV27 with TRBJ2-1, with 7 bases matching TRBD1. The CDR3 has 14 amino acids. J gave up 5 bases and V 6 bases, and 7 bases lay outside the gene matches. Germline loops: CDR1 MNHEY, CDR2 SMNVEV (reference sequence).

CDR3 region: CASSFTEYQPQHF. The CDR3 coding sequence is TGTGCCAGCAGTTTCACGGAGTATCAGCCCCAGCATTTT. The V and J genes are TRBV12-3 or TRBV12-4 and TRBJ1-5, with D uncertain. There are 13 residues in the CDR3. V shed 3 bases and J shed 5 bases, with 8 bases lying between them.

This chain uses TRBV6-2 or TRBV6-3 with TRBJ2-7, with TRBD1 identical over 7 bases. CDR3 length equals 13 residues. V lost 10 bases to trimming and J lost 3 bases; unmatched junction nucleotides: 9. Germline V gene sequence: CDR1 MNHEY, CDR2 SVGEGT. This CDR3 reads CATSRDSRYEQYF. CDR3 in DNA: TGTGCCACCAGCCGGGACAGCCGCTACGAGCAGTACTTC.

The chain is built from TRBV28 and TRBJ1-6; 9 positions agree with TRBD1. Germline lookup yields CDR1 MDHEN and CDR2 SYDVKM. V dropped 4 bases and J dropped 7; count of bases not matched to a gene: 14. The CDR3 is 18 amino acids. CDR3 region: CASSSLAPGTGINSPLHF. Here the CDR3 DNA reads TGTGCCAGCAGTTCCTTAGCTCCCGGGACAGGGATCAATTCACCCCTCCACTTT.

The rearrangement uses TRBV30 and TRBJ2-1; possible D gene TRBD1, 6 bases. The CDR3 is 13 residues long. Trimming removed 2 bases from V and 2 bases from J, with 7 bases in between. From germline, CDR1 is GTSNPN and CDR2 SVGIG (reference sequence). The CDR3 DNA is TGTGCCTGGAGTCGGACAGCCTACAATGAGCAGTTCTTC. Residues: CAWSRTAYNEQFF.

The sample holds one count of this clone. This chain connects TRBV5-1 to TRBJ1-6; TRBD1 aligns across 7 bases. The CDR3 covers 16 residues. V lost 1 base and J lost 9; bases outside the gene matches: 10. The V gene's germline CDR1 is SGHRS and CDR2 YFSETQ. For the CDR3, the DNA is TGCGCCAGCAGCTTGATAGGTCAGGGGGACAGTTCACCCCTCCACTTT. The encoded protein is CASSLIGQGDSSPLHF.

This clone occurred a few times. J is TRBJ1-4 and V is TRBV5-1; 7 bases align to TRBD1. The trim removed 4 bases at V and 0 bases at J, leaving 6 bases unmatched. Germline lookup yields CDR1 SGHRS and CDR2 YFSETQ. This CDR3 spans 16 amino acids. The CDR3 DNA reads TGCGCCAGCAGCAAGGGGGCGCAGGCAACTAATGAAAAACTGTTTTTT. Translation gives CASSKGAQATNEKLFF.

V gene TRBV2 combines with J gene TRBJ2-1; 9 positions match TRBD2. V shed 3 bases and J 6 bases; nucleotides not matched to a gene: 6. Germline CDR1 is SNHLY and CDR2 is FYNNEI. This CDR3 has 15 amino acids. The CDR3 DNA reads TGTGCCAGCAGTGAGTTGCTAGCGGGGTTCAATGAGCAGTTCTTC. Its protein product is CASSELLAGFNEQFF. Using reference TRBV2 and TRBJ2-1 for the parts outside the CDR3, the full variable domain is EPEVTQTPSHQVTQMGQEVILRCVPISNHLYFYWYRQILGQKVEFLVSFYNNEISEKSEIFDDQFSVERPDGSNFTLKIRSTKLEDSAMYFCASSELLAGFNEQFFGPGTRLTVL.